This T cell receptor (beta chain) was profiled in a study of cytomegalovirus exposure and HLA in healthy donors (dated by TCRdb to 2017 to 2019). About the full investigation: An earlier analysis of approximately 600 of the donors reported 250 to 300 Gb of sequence data and roughly 110 million unique TCR beta sequences from 150 million to 200 million T cells. An early release that covered more than 550 HLA-typed donors contained 300 to 350 gigabases of sequencing data and 65 million to 100 million unique TCR sequences. The genetic ancestry cluster associated with self-reported Caucasian donors included about 81% of the roughly 400 genotyped donors. The study aimed to test whether signatures of past pathogen exposure could be identified by cataloging public T cell receptors. The T cell repertoires of around 670 subjects were profiled by immunosequencing and related to cytomegalovirus serostatus. Besides the first cohort of roughly 700 subjects, a separate validation cohort made up of over a hundred different subjects was used. To predict cytomegalovirus infection status, the study combined high-throughput TCR immunosequencing, statistical association of individual TCRs with disease status, and machine learning. In a later analysis, previously published TCR beta repertoires from roughly 710 donors were re-analyzed and high-resolution HLA genotyping was added so that TCR occurrence patterns could be studied. Rather than using new phenotypic data, the later analysis identified candidate immune exposures from TCR beta sequences and from how often those sequences occurred across donors. An earlier analysis of about 620 of the donors applied high-throughput TCR beta sequencing to assess whether each TCR beta V gene segment acted as functional or pseudogenic. Donor age, sex, ethnicity and CMV serostatus were compiled together with the repertoire data. In a later genetic analysis, genome-wide SNP genotypes for about three fifths of the roughly 670 donors were used, and that subset was treated as a discovery cohort. Every repertoire in the discovery cohort had been generated on one and the same sequencing platform. Class I and class II HLA loci were covered by the typing at four-digit resolution. Typing coverage differed by locus: A, B, C, DRB1 and DQB1 were typed in roughly 629-630 donors, DQA1 in about 550, DPA1 in around 610, and DPB1 in roughly 470. Roughly 5 DR-DQ haplotypes were handled as single units for association and clustering, since linkage in the cohort was strong. Among some 410 genotyped donors of the cohort, an average of approximately 200,000 unique TCR beta nucleotide sequences was sequenced per donor, of which about 18% were non-productive.

Library prep was done by the immunoSEQ multiplex PCR assay. For the multiplex PCR, a mixture combining 60 forward primers for TCR Vbeta segments and 13 reverse primers for TCR Jbeta segments was used. The CDR3 region of rearranged TCR beta genes was amplified from genomic DNA with a multiplex PCR assay. On the Illumina HiSeq System, the amplified TCR beta libraries were sequenced as 87-base-pair reads. Processing in the source paper ran as follows. A later analysis counted tens of millions of unique TCR beta chains across the 500 to 850 repertoires, and around 9.9 million of these chains were shared by at least two donors. Raw reads were error-corrected and collapsed into unique sequences with a nearest-neighbor algorithm that merged closely related sequences to remove PCR and sequencing errors. Alignment of CDR3 sequences to IMGT reference sequences was used to assign V, D and J gene segments. For a sequence to be retained, at least a six-nucleotide match to both a V gene segment and a J gene segment was required. A rearrangement counted as productive if the CDR3 had no stop codons and remained in frame with V and J, and every other rearrangement counted as non-productive. Following IMGT convention, CDR3 was defined as the stretch from the second conserved V-encoded cysteine to the conserved J-encoded phenylalanine. Sequences without an unambiguous match to a single V gene segment were excluded from the earlier analysis of several hundred of the donors. An earlier analysis of 500 to 700 of the donors classified V segments as functional when productive rearrangements were above 56.7% and as segregating when the standard deviation between donors was above 5%. A statistical classification framework was built to diagnose cytomegalovirus status from the catalog of TCR beta chain sequences. In a later analysis, V and J genes were assigned by comparing TCR nucleotide sequences against IMGT/GENE-DB human TR gene sequences. In a later analysis, CDR3 sequences and most-parsimonious VDJ recombination scenarios were assigned using the TCRdist pipeline. In a later analysis, each TCR beta chain was defined by its CDR3 amino acid sequence together with its V-gene family, and reads without a unique V-gene family were excluded. As a way to deal with suspected cross-contamination and a sequencing artifact, a later analysis dropped 450 to 600 nucleotide sequences that were highly shared and had low generation probability. A later analysis calculated a clonal expansion index for each public chain from normalized within-repertoire ranks of inferred template counts. In a later analysis, generation probabilities were computed using a VDJ recombination model fitted to out-of-frame rearrangements, and the results were checked against IGoR. Hypergeometric tests were used in a later analysis to score TCR-TCR, TCR-HLA and TCR-CMV co-occurrence, with a repertoire-size bias correction applied to the TCR pairs. In a later analysis, false discovery rates were estimated by permuting HLA or CMV assignments 20 times. A later analysis grouped co-occurring TCRs with DBSCAN, adding TCRdist sequence similarity when clustering within HLA-allele-positive subsets. For co-occurrence clustering, repertoires with fewer than 30,000 or more than 120,000 public chains were excluded, along with roughly five repertoires with anomalous nucleotide sharing. This immuneACCESS table, as held by TCRdb, lists in-frame sequences with V and J called but not all clones. Of the missing ones, under half trace to an unresolved V gene in checked studies; the others have no known cause. The V and J calls and clone size were taken over from that table, and D and trimming were inferred from the DNA. This sample gives more than 85,000 clones in total; approximately 86% of them show up just once. Of the sample, around 1.9% falls within the top ten clones.

CDR1 and CDR2, looked up from the germline V gene (reference sequence), are SGHNT and YYREEE. V is shortened by 0 bases, J by 1 base, and the region joining them spans 8 bases. There are 15 amino acids in the CDR3, from cysteine to phenylalanine inclusive. The entry retains the CDR3 DNA only, 45 bases that are in frame from base 1. Study-wide findings and limitations: Most CMV-associated TCR beta chains appeared to be HLA-restricted in a later analysis, and the HLA associations seemed to be driven largely by CMV exposure. The earlier analysis of 587 of the donors excluded 15 to 20 rarely observed V segments, including chromosome 9 orphons, because counts were too low. The presence/absence analyses assumed that sequencing depth was roughly uniform across donors, and that assumption may not be true. When HLA alleles, especially DR and DQ, strongly co-occurred, attributing TCR associations to individual alleles was difficult. Compared with equally common non-associated chains, HLA-associated TCR beta chains in a later analysis were more clonally expanded and had lower generation probabilities. The 87-base-pair reads could not distinguish some IMGT-functional V segments, including TRBV6-2 and TRBV6-3, so those segments were excluded. The sequencing pipeline was judged likely to have produced a cluster of highly shared sequence variants as a technical artifact. A few of the identified cytomegalovirus-associated TCR beta chains were confirmed in vitro to be specific for cytomegalovirus antigens. The only immune exposure information available for the cohort was CMV serostatus. A later analysis associated about 16,000 TCR beta sequences with specific HLA alleles at a false discovery rate of 0.05. Because HLA typing was unavailable for some donors at each locus, only the typed subset was used in association tests. In an earlier analysis of roughly 500 of the donors, most TCR beta V segments appeared in productive rearrangements about 87% or about 30% of the time, broadly matching IMGT annotations. In both the original and validation cohorts, the classifier was reported to diagnose cytomegalovirus status with high specificity and sensitivity. According to a later genetic analysis, donors in an Asian-associated ancestry cluster had fewer N-insertions in productive TCRs than the roughly 660-donor mean. The study listed 150 to 200 TCR beta chains as associated with cytomegalovirus. A later analysis found that TCR association rates varied across HLA loci, with DRB1 alleles showing the most associated TCRs and HLA-C alleles the fewest. In a later genetic analysis, a missense DCLRE1C variant was associated with V-gene and J-gene trimming of TCR beta chains, and the association was replicated in an independent cohort. A further reported finding was that TCR beta sequences accurately predicted the HLA-A and HLA-B alleles for most subjects in the first cohort. Across donors, most TCR sequences were observed very rarely, whereas some public TCRs were present in many individuals. According to the authors, the approach could potentially be generalized to other disease states and immunological phenotypes. Correlated functional status among segregating V segments might reflect linkage disequilibrium, but an unknown experimental factor could not be ruled out. According to a later analysis, parvovirus B19, influenza, CMV and Epstein-Barr virus appeared linked to several top co-occurrence clusters. Only TCR beta chains were sequenced in this cohort, and the absence of alpha or paired-chain data limited detectable features.

The cohort was made up of roughly 670 healthy bone marrow donors. Cohort members were all nominally healthy when sampled, although unrecorded immune exposures were likely present. The donor tested CMV seronegative and was one of the 352 seronegative cohort members. Each donor provided a peripheral blood sample, and peripheral blood mononuclear cells were used for TCR beta sequencing. Genomic DNA was extracted from the blood cell samples with the Qiagen DNeasy Blood Extraction Kit. With regard to this clone: Its recognized antigen is unknown. No base qualities exist here, and no much larger clone lies one base off it.

The specimen was PBMCs. The V and J segments used are TRBV5-4 and TRBJ2-1; a weak D assignment points to TRBD2 (6 bases agree). This receptor was taken from a man aged 35 to 55 in good health and CMV-seronegative. The CDR3 protein: CASSLETSSYNEQFF. The DNA sequence is given as TGTGCCAGCAGCTTGGAGACTAGTTCCTACAATGAGCAGTTCTTC.